This TCR beta chain appears in the sequencing data of a study of molecular identifiers for immune sequencing clone quantification. The study's findings and limits: For highly expanded clones, sizes could be underestimated when identical TCR molecules share a barcode. In naive cells, under 1% of molecules belonged to clones above 20 RNA copies, against over 97% in effector cells.

TCRdb reprocessed the PCR reads with MiXCR, giving one entry per CDR3 protein. The table shows over 90,000 distinct CDR3 sequences, with 35% occurring only once. V lost 0 bases to trimming and J lost 0 bases, with 12 bases between them. The CDR3 runs 16 residues. The germline V gene has CDR1 LGHDT and CDR2 YNNKEL (reference sequence). This clonotype was seen more than once but under ten times. What it recognizes is unknown. It was from approximately 22,000 to 940,000 sorted cells, with 10%, 30% or 50% RNA, that naive CD8 libraries came. The TCR comes from a human donor in good health. Some libraries in this study had Jurkat cell RNA spiked in. The specimen was naive CD8+ T cells from blood, with Jurkat cell RNA spiked in. Subset: FACS-sorted CD8+CD4-CCR7+CD45RA+ naive T cells. V is TRBV3-1 and J is TRBJ2-7; possible D gene TRBD2, 6 bases. This chain's CDR3 is CASSQDLGGNSYEQYF. The DNA of the CDR3 is TGTGCCAGCAGCCAAGATCTTGGCGGGAACTCCTACGAGCAGTACTTC.